The 28 T cell receptor beta chains listed next were all sequenced from one sample in a study of CD8+CD57+ T cells in acquired aplastic anemia. Genomic DNA provided the template from which TCR beta VDJ and CDR3 profiles were obtained. TCRdb reanalysed the reads using MiXCR and keeps one entry per CDR3 protein. This sample carries roughly 200,000 distinct CDR3 sequences, less than 75% of them seen once, and the ten largest clones take around three fifths. It was patients with CD8+CD57+ cell expansion by flow cytometry who were chosen for sequencing. Sequenced: sorted CD4+, CD8+, or CD8+CD57+ T cells (not recorded which) from PBMCs. Source of these receptors: a human donor with aplastic anemia.

A single count supports this clonotype. The rearrangement links TRBV28 to TRBJ1-1; TRBD1 matches 7 bases. This CDR3 is built from 15 residues. The ends lost 4 bases at V and 5 bases at J; junction bases unmatched: 10. Per germline, CDR1 MDHEN and CDR2 SYDVKM. The DNA of the CDR3 is TGTGCCAGCAGTTCCCGGTCTCAGGGGGGAACTGAAGCTTTCTTT. It translates to CASSSRSQGGTEAFF.

This clonotype was counted only a few times. The rearrangement links TRBV29-1 to TRBJ2-1; D is unclear. The CDR3 spans 12 residues. V was shortened by 5 bases and J by 8 bases, with 13 bases between the two germline ends. Germline V gene lookup returns CDR1 SQVTM and CDR2 ANQGSEA. Here the CDR3 reads CSVQLSVDEQFF. The CDR3 DNA reads TGCAGCGTTCAGTTGTCCGTCGATGAGCAGTTCTTC.

The genes are TRBV7-2 and TRBJ2-7; D is unclear. V was shortened by 1 base and J by 6 bases, with 10 bases between the two germline ends. Germline V gene lookup returns CDR1 SGHTA and CDR2 FQGNSA. The CDR3 is 13 amino acids. Here the CDR3 DNA reads TGTGCCAGCAGCTTAGGAGAAAGAACCGAGCAGTACTTC. Amino acids: CASSLGERTEQYF. Supplemented by reference TRBV7-2 and TRBJ2-7, the full variable domain reads GAGVSQSPSNKVTEKGKDVELRCDPISGHTALYWYRQSLGQGLEFLIYFQGNSAPDKSGLPSDRFSAERTGGSVSTLTIQRTQQEDSAVYLCASSLGERTEQYFGPGTRLTVT.

V usage is TRBV10-3 and J usage is TRBJ2-1; no reliable D call. Per the germline V gene, CDR1 is ENHRY and CDR2 is SYGVKD. Deletions cut 7 bases from V and 0 bases from J, with 10 bases between. The CDR3 covers 14 residues. The CDR3 DNA reads TGTGCCATCAAACCGTCCAACTCCTACAATGAGCAGTTCTTC. Protein sequence: CAIKPSNSYNEQFF.

In the case of this clonotype: A much larger clone is a single base away; this may be a read error. The chain links TRBV4-1 to TRBJ1-1; D ambiguous. CDR1 and CDR2 from the germline V gene are MGHRA and YSYEKL. V was cut by 7 bases and J by 11 bases, with 20 bases left in between. This CDR3 comprises 13 residues. The CDR3 loop is CASNLGGESVAFF. CDR3 sequence (DNA): TGCGCCAGCAACCTCGGCGGGGAATCAGTGGCTTTCTTT.

The sample holds many counts of this clonotype. V is TRBV20-1 and J is TRBJ1-5; tentatively, D is TRBD1 (6 bases). The V gene's germline CDR1 is DFQATT and CDR2 SNEGSKA (reference sequence). V was trimmed by 6 bases and J by 2 bases, leaving 20 bases between them. This CDR3 spans 16 amino acids. CDR3 sequence: CSAGLGGIEGNQPQHF. As DNA, the CDR3 is TGCAGTGCGGGCCTAGGGGGAATAGAAGGCAATCAGCCCCAGCATTTT.

This chain links TRBV12-3 or TRBV12-4 with TRBJ2-5; D might be TRBD2 (6 bases). Deletions cut 6 bases from V and 5 bases from J, with 13 bases between. The CDR3 consists of 13 residues. The chain's CDR3 is CASSFFGGETQYF. The DNA of the CDR3 is TGTGCCAGCAGCTTCTTTGGAGGGGAGACCCAGTACTTC.

The chain joins TRBV10-2 to TRBJ2-5, with 9 bases matching TRBD1. In germline, CDR1 is WSHSY, CDR2 SAAADI. CDR3 length: 14 amino acids. The J segment lost 5 bases and the V segment lost 6 bases, leaving 7 bases of the junction unmatched. CDR3 amino acids: CASREGQGRETQYF. DNA for the CDR3: TGCGCCAGCAGGGAGGGACAGGGTAGGGAGACCCAGTACTTC.

In nucleotides, the CDR3 is TGTGCCAGCAGCTCCGGACAGGGGGCCGGCGAGCAGTACTTC. This encodes CASSSGQGAGEQYF. The chain carries TRBV7-9 and TRBJ2-7; TRBD1 matches 11 bases. Trimming removed 4 bases from V and 6 bases from J; junction bases left unmatched: 5. The CDR3 runs 14 residues. Germline lookup yields CDR1 SEHNR and CDR2 FQNEAQ (reference sequence).

V and J are TRBV24-1 and TRBJ2-1; 9 bases match TRBD1. CDR3 length: 16 residues. V dropped 5 bases and J dropped 1; count of bases not matched to a gene: 5. Per germline, CDR1 KGHDR and CDR2 SFDVKD. The CDR3 region has the DNA TGTGCCACCAGTGGTCCGGGACAGGGTTCCTACAATGAGCAGTTCTTC. Encoded protein: CATSGPGQGSYNEQFF.

V is TRBV7-2 and J is TRBJ2-1; TRBD2 aligns across 10 bases. This CDR3 spans 15 amino acids. Germline CDR1 SGHTA, CDR2 FQGNSA. The V gene end was trimmed by 6 bases and the J gene end by 7 bases; junction bases not matched to a gene: 9. CDR3 protein: CASSIGSSGGNEQFF. The CDR3 DNA reads as TGTGCCAGCAGTATTGGGTCTAGCGGGGGTAATGAGCAGTTCTTC.

CDR3 nucleotide sequence: TGTGCCAGCAGCTCGCTACAGGGGGCCAAAAACATTCAGTACTTC. Protein sequence: CASSSLQGAKNIQYF. The gene calls are TRBV11-2 and TRBJ2-4, with 7 bases identical to TRBD1. Germline V gives CDR1 SGHAT, CDR2 FQNNGV. The V gene end was trimmed by 4 bases and the J gene end by 1 base; junction bases not matched to a gene: 4. The CDR3 runs to 15 residues.

This clonotype showed up just a few times. The V gene is TRBV7-6, the J gene TRBJ2-7, with D hard to call. Germline V gene sequence: CDR1 SGHVS, CDR2 FNYEAQ. The CDR3 has 12 amino acids. V gave up 3 bases and J gave up 5 bases, with 8 bases separating them. For the CDR3, the DNA is TGTGCCAGCAGCTTGACCCAGGACGAGCAGTACTTC. Translation gives CASSLTQDEQYF.

The V and J genes are TRBV7-9 and TRBJ1-2; D is perhaps TRBD1 (6 bases). The germline V gene encodes CDR1 SEHNR and CDR2 FQNEAQ (reference sequence). The CDR3 length is 13 residues. V lost 7 bases to trimming and J lost 5 bases, with 14 bases between them. The CDR3 DNA sequence: TGTGCCAGCACCCGACAGGAACGTTATGGCTACACCTTC. Protein product: CASTRQERYGYTF.

This clonotype was seen more than once but under ten times. The DNA for the CDR3 is TGTGCCAGCAGCAACGAGCAGTACTTC. Its protein is CASSNEQYF. The chain has TRBV2 and TRBJ2-7; D is unclear. Germline V CDR1 and CDR2: SNHLY, FYNNEI. V was pared by 6 bases and J by 5 bases, with 2 bases between. CDR3 length: 9 residues.

The CDR3 protein is CSAKQENYGYTF. CDR3 bases: TGCAGTGCTAAACAGGAAAACTATGGCTACACCTTC. The V call is TRBV20-1, the J call TRBJ1-2; possibly TRBD1 for D (5 bases). Germline V gene data show CDR1 as DFQATT and CDR2 as SNEGSKA (reference sequence). V was pared by 4 bases and J by 2 bases, with 8 bases between. There are 12 residues in the CDR3.

The genes are TRBV15 and TRBJ2-1, with TRBD2 matching 10 bases. Germline values: CDR1 LNHNV, CDR2 YYDKDF (reference sequence). After removal of 3 bases from V and 9 bases from J, the junction contained 11 bases not matched to a gene. This CDR3 is 16 amino acids long. The CDR3 loop reads CATSSLTSGVDGEQFF. The CDR3 DNA reads TGTGCCACCAGCAGCTTAACTAGCGGGGTTGACGGTGAGCAGTTCTTC.

The J gene is TRBJ1-4, the V gene TRBV15; tentatively, D is TRBD1 (5 bases). CDR1 LNHNV and CDR2 YYDKDF come from the germline V gene (reference sequence). V lost 4 bases and J lost 7, with 10 bases in between. There are 13 residues in the CDR3. CDR3 loop: CATSNRQSEKLFF. CDR3 nucleotide sequence: TGTGCCACCAGCAACCGACAGAGTGAAAAACTGTTTTTT. Looking up the rest from reference TRBV15 and TRBJ1-4 gives the full variable domain: DAMVIQNPRYQVTQFGKPVTLSCSQTLNHNVMYWYQQKSSQAPKLLFHYYDKDFNNEADTPDNFQSRRPNTSFCFLDIRSPGLGDTAMYLCATSNRQSEKLFFGSGTQLSVL.

This clonotype turned up a few times. The CDR3 nucleotides read TGCAGTGCTCCTAAGATTGGGAAGTCCTACGAGCAGTACTTC. This sequence encodes CSAPKIGKSYEQYF. The chain carries TRBV20-1 and TRBJ2-7, with D unclear. The V gene's germline CDR1 is DFQATT and CDR2 SNEGSKA (reference sequence). There are 14 residues in the CDR3. V lost 5 bases and J lost 1, with 15 bases in between.

Of note for this clonotype: Here the CDR3 omits its conserved ending phenylalanine or tryptophan, so a read error is the likely source. As DNA, the CDR3 is TGTGCCACCAGCAGACCATTTCCGGGACAGGGCTACGAGCAGTACCTC. As protein: CATSRPFPGQGYEQYL. V gene TRBV15 combines with J gene TRBJ2-7, with 9 bases lining up with TRBD1. Trimming took 2 bases from V and 3 from J; bases not matched to a gene: 8. The length of the CDR3 is 16 residues. Germline CDR1 is LNHNV and CDR2 is YYDKDF (reference sequence).

This clonotype was counted between two and nine times. This chain uses TRBV24-1 with TRBJ1-2, with 9 bases fitting TRBD1. J gave up 3 bases and V 11 bases, and 9 bases lay outside the gene matches. The CDR3 is made up of 14 amino acids. Looked up from germline, CDR1 is KGHDR and CDR2 is SFDVKD. In DNA form, the CDR3 reads TGTGCCAGTCTTCCGGGACAGGGCTACTATGGCTACACCTTC. It translates to CASLPGQGYYGYTF.

In this sample, this clonotype turned up a few times. This chain joins TRBV29-1 and TRBJ1-2; 7 bases match TRBD1. Unmatched junction bases numbered 10, after V lost 1 base and J lost 5 bases. Germline CDR1 and CDR2: SQVTM and ANQGSEA. The CDR3 runs to 15 residues. CDR3 sequence reads: CSVEGEGGQPYGYTF. The DNA of the CDR3 is TGCAGCGTTGAAGGGGAGGGGGGACAGCCGTATGGCTACACCTTC. Full variable domain (remainder filled in from reference TRBV29-1 and TRBJ1-2): SAVISQKPSRDICQRGTSLTIQCQVDSQVTMMFWYRQQPGQSLTLIATANQGSEATYESGFVIDKFPISRPNLTFSTLTVSNMSPEDSSIYLCSVEGEGGQPYGYTFGSGTRLTVV.

CDR3 residues: CASSLGPQGREQYF. CDR3 sequence (DNA): TGTGCCAGCAGCTTAGGCCCACAGGGTCGCGAGCAGTACTTC. This sequence joins TRBV7-2 and TRBJ2-7; D might be TRBD1 (6 bases). Germline V gives CDR1 SGHTA, CDR2 FQGNSA. This CDR3 region has 14 residues. Trimming pared 1 base from V and 6 bases from J, leaving 13 bases between.

CDR3 bases: TGTGCCAGCAGTGAAATGGGACAGCTGGGCCAAGAGACCCAGTACTTC. It is translated as CASSEMGQLGQETQYF. The chain uses TRBV2 and TRBJ2-5; 7 bases line up with TRBD1. Looked up from germline, CDR1 is SNHLY and CDR2 is FYNNEI. The CDR3 totals 16 residues. J lost 1 base, V lost 2 bases, and 7 bases had no gene match.

The V gene is TRBV20-1, the J gene TRBJ2-7; 8 bases match TRBD1. CDR3 length equals 15 residues. Per the germline V gene, CDR1 is DFQATT and CDR2 is SNEGSKA (reference sequence). The CDR3 DNA is TGCAGCGCTCGGGCAACGGGACAGGTGAACTACGAGCAGTACTTC. Translating gives CSARATGQVNYEQYF.

Ten or more counts support this clonotype. Possible read error: a much larger clone is one base away. V gene TRBV19 combines with J gene TRBJ2-5; D gene uncertain. This CDR3 is built from 13 residues. CDR1 is LNHDA, CDR2 SQIVND, per germline (reference sequence). DNA for the CDR3: TGTGTCAGTAGTATAGTGGTCCAAGAGACCCAGTACTTC. Translation: CVSSIVVQETQYF. The full variable domain, in which reference TRBV19 and TRBJ2-5 provide the parts outside the CDR3, is DGGITQSPKYLFRKEGQNVTLSCEQNLNHDAMYWYRQDPGQGLRLIYYSQIVNDFQKGDIAEGYSVSREKKESFPLTVTSAQKNPTAFYLCVSSIVVQETQYFGPGTRLLVL.

This clonotype came up a few times. The rearrangement uses TRBV7-6 and TRBJ2-7; 7 positions agree with TRBD1. CDR3 length: 13 amino acids. Germline CDR1 and CDR2: SGHVS and FNYEAQ. V shed 5 bases, J shed 7 bases, and the junction held 8 bases outside the gene matches. The chain's CDR3 is CASSPRQGWEQYF. CDR3 DNA sequence: TGTGCCAGCAGCCCCCGACAGGGCTGGGAGCAGTACTTC.

On this clonotype: At one end the junction does not follow the germline gene, possibly because of a read error. This sequence joins TRBV15 and TRBJ1-2, with D unresolved. There are 16 residues in the CDR3. The germline gives CDR1 LNHNV, CDR2 YYDKDF (reference sequence). CDR3 in amino acids: CTTSRELGIANYGYTF. As DNA, the CDR3 is TGTACCACCAGCAGAGAATTGGGGATAGCTAACTATGGCTACACCTTC.